This entry lists 31 T cell receptor beta chains sequenced from one sample in a study of blood T cells in healthy people across ages. Combining a sample-barcoded 5' primer with a J-beta primer mix, a second PCR ran for about 7 to 11 cycles. TCRdb reprocessed the 5' RACE reads with MiXCR, giving one entry per CDR3 protein. The data hold 1.5 million to 2 million distinct CDR3 sequences, with over 25% observed a single time. The sequenced sample consisted of blood. These receptor sequences come from a woman in her twenties or thirties in good health.

The chain couples TRBV19 to TRBJ2-5; D uncertain. Trimming removed 3 bases from V and 2 bases from J, with 16 bases in between. CDR3 size: 16 residues. The germline gives CDR1 LNHDA, CDR2 SQIVND (reference sequence). CDR3: CASSIRSGRRQETQYF. CDR3 sequence (DNA): TGTGCCAGTAGTATCAGGTCGGGCAGAAGACAAGAGACCCAGTACTTC.

Concerning this clonotype itself: Sequence at one end of the junction differs from germline and may be a read error. V and J are TRBV12-3 or TRBV12-4 and TRBJ2-3, with 7 bases identical to TRBD2. CDR3 length equals 14 residues. The CDR3 protein is CASSPGGRADAQYF. CDR3 bases: TGTGCCAGCAGTCCCGGGGGGAGAGCAGATGCGCAGTATTTT.

Concerning this clonotype: The junction differs from germline at one of its ends, possibly a read error. V is TRBV5-5 and J is TRBJ2-7; 13 positions agree with TRBD2. The CDR3 has 17 amino acids. The germline V gene encodes CDR1 SGHKS and CDR2 YYEKEE (reference sequence). This chain's CDR3 is CASSLGLAGGDSHEQYF. CDR3 bases: TGTGCCAGCAGCTTGGGACTAGCGGGAGGTGACTCCCACGAGCAGTACTTC.

This clonotype was found a few times. The chain links TRBV29-1 to TRBJ2-3; D possibly corresponds to TRBD2 (5 bases). Deletions cut 4 bases from V and 0 bases from J, with 17 bases between. This CDR3 contains 16 residues. The germline gives CDR1 SQVTM, CDR2 ANQGSEA. The chain's CDR3 is CSVARSAERSTDTQYF. The CDR3 nucleotides read TGCAGCGTTGCTAGGTCAGCGGAGCGGAGCACAGATACGCAGTATTTT.

The sample holds many counts of this clonotype. The chain carries TRBV6-2 or TRBV6-3 and TRBJ2-1; perhaps D is TRBD1 or TRBD2 (5 bases each). The length of the CDR3 is 16 residues. Germline V gene sequence: CDR1 MNHEY, CDR2 SVGEGT. Trimming left V 8 bases short and J 8 bases short, with 25 bases between. DNA for the CDR3: TGTGCCAGCCCCCCCCGAGGGGAGTCTTTTAGGGATGAGCAGTTCTTC. This encodes CASPPRGESFRDEQFF.

This clonotype has a handful of counts. This chain joins TRBV3-1 and TRBJ2-1; 11 nucleotides align to TRBD2. The ends lost 7 bases at V and 3 bases at J; junction bases unmatched: 5. The CDR3 contains 15 residues. Germline V gene lookup returns CDR1 LGHDT and CDR2 YNNKEL (reference sequence). CDR3 bases: TGTGCCAGCAAAACCGGGACTAGCGGCTACAATGAGCAGTTCTTC. It yields the protein CASKTGTSGYNEQFF.

This clonotype was counted ten times or more. The chain has TRBV27 and TRBJ2-3; tentatively, D is TRBD2 (6 bases). V gave up 5 bases and J gave up 2 bases, with 8 bases separating them. Germline assignment: CDR1 MNHEY and CDR2 SMNVEV (reference sequence). The CDR3 loop spans 13 amino acids. The CDR3 bases are TGTGCCAGCAGTCGCGGGACCACAGATACGCAGTATTTT. This codes for CASSRGTTDTQYF.

The V call is TRBV7-8, the J call TRBJ2-4; TRBD2 matches 7 bases. Germline CDR1 reads SGHVS; CDR2 reads FQNEAQ. Trimming cost V 2 bases and J 13 bases; bases outside gene matches: 8. This CDR3 comprises 13 residues. The CDR3 DNA is TGTGCCAGCAGCTTAAGGGAGGGCCTCAAGCAGTACTTC. Translation gives CASSLREGLKQYF.

This clonotype was seen at least ten times. The chain links TRBV6-6 to TRBJ2-5; D tentatively fits TRBD1 or TRBD2 (6 bases each). This CDR3 comprises 15 residues. The germline V and J ends were trimmed by 7 bases and 4 bases, with 19 bases remaining between them. Germline CDR1 reads MNHNY; CDR2 reads SVGAGI (reference sequence). The CDR3, as DNA: TGTGCCAGCACCCGCGTTAGTGAGGGGGGAGAGACCCAGTACTTC. It translates to CASTRVSEGGETQYF.

The rearrangement joins TRBV5-1 to TRBJ2-1, with a tentative D call TRBD1 (6 bases). Trimming took off 2 bases at V and 2 bases at J, with 14 bases between the two ends. The germline V gene encodes CDR1 SGHRS and CDR2 YFSETQ. The CDR3 has 16 residues. The CDR3 loop reads CASSLQQGSPYNEQFF. The CDR3 nucleotides are TGCGCCAGCAGCTTACAACAGGGTTCCCCCTACAATGAGCAGTTCTTC.

There are a few counts of this clonotype. CDR3 sequence (DNA): TGCAGCGTTCTTTTGGAATTTTCGGGGACTGAAGCTTTCTTT. It translates to CSVLLEFSGTEAFF. The chain uses TRBV29-1 and TRBJ1-1; D unclear. CDR3 size: 14 residues. Deletions cut 5 bases from V and 5 bases from J, with 18 bases between. The V gene's germline CDR1 is SQVTM and CDR2 ANQGSEA.

As for this clonotype: Relative to the germline gene, one junction end is altered; a read error may explain this. The chain joins TRBV12-3 or TRBV12-4 to TRBJ2-7; maybe TRBD2 (5 bases). The CDR3 is made up of 12 amino acids. CDR3: CASSYPGGEQYF. CDR3 DNA: TGTGCTAGCAGTTACCCTGGAGGCGAGCAGTACTTC.

The chain employs TRBV6-2 or TRBV6-3 and TRBJ2-7, with 9 positions matching TRBD1. Losses at the gene ends were 5 bases for V and 1 base for J; bases not matched to a gene: 6. Germline-derived CDR1 and CDR2 are MNHEY and SVGEGT. There are 15 residues in the CDR3. The CDR3 spells CASSKQGARSYEQYF. The CDR3 nucleotides read TGTGCCAGCAGTAAACAGGGGGCAAGGTCCTACGAGCAGTACTTC.

This clonotype was found many times. V gene TRBV5-6 combines with J gene TRBJ2-7; D possibly matches TRBD1 or TRBD2 (6 bases each). V was trimmed by 4 bases and J by 2 bases, leaving 16 bases between them. Per the germline V gene, CDR1 is SGHDT and CDR2 is YYEEEE. This CDR3 is 15 amino acids long. CDR3 nucleotides: TGTGCCAGCAGCGCCTGGGGGGCAGGGACCTACGAGCAGTACTTC. The encoded protein is CASSAWGAGTYEQYF.

The rearrangement uses TRBV2 and TRBJ2-1; the D is unclear. This CDR3 is 17 amino acids long. CDR1 is SNHLY, CDR2 FYNNEI, per germline. The ends were cut back, 2 bases at V and 3 bases at J, with 17 bases in the middle. CDR3 loop: CASSELSRVSNYNEQFF. CDR3 sequence (DNA): TGTGCCAGCAGTGAACTCTCTAGGGTATCAAACTACAATGAGCAGTTCTTC.

The chain is built from TRBV27 and TRBJ2-1; D gene unclear. The CDR3 is made up of 16 amino acids. The germline CDR1 and CDR2 sequences are MNHEY and SMNVEV (reference sequence). V dropped 5 bases and J dropped 7 bases, with 21 bases sitting between them. CDR3 coding DNA: TGTGCCAGCAGTCCGTTGATGCATTCCGTCCTGAATGAGCAGTTCTTC. This translates into CASSPLMHSVLNEQFF.

The genes are TRBV5-5 and TRBJ1-1; D gene unclear. The CDR3 is made up of 13 amino acids. Looked up from germline, CDR1 is SGHKS and CDR2 is YYEKEE (reference sequence). Trimming removed 4 bases at V and 5 bases at J, with 12 bases between. DNA of the CDR3: TGTGCCAGCAGCCCTACTACGGGGACTGAAGCTTTCTTT. Its translation: CASSPTTGTEAFF.

This clonotype was observed a few times. The V call is TRBV12-5, the J call TRBJ2-5, with D tentatively TRBD1 (5 bases). The V gene lost 6 bases and the J gene lost 11 bases, with 13 bases spanning the gap. The CDR3 consists of 11 residues. Germline V gene data show CDR1 as LGHNT and CDR2 as FRNRAP. The CDR3 region is CASGTDSEQYF. The CDR3 bases are TGTGCTAGTGGCACCGACAGTGAGCAGTACTTC. Variable domain in full (rest from reference TRBV12-5 and TRBJ2-5): DARVTQTPRHKVTEMGQEVTMRCQPILGHNTVFWYRQTMMQGLELLAYFRNRAPLDDSGMPKDRFSAEMPDATLATLKIQPSEPRDSAVYFCASGTDSEQYFGPGTRLLVL.

V usage is TRBV20-1 and J usage is TRBJ2-1; no firm D call. Looked up from germline, CDR1 is DFQATT and CDR2 is SNEGSKA (reference sequence). Trimming pared 0 bases from V and 6 bases from J, leaving 9 bases between. The CDR3 is 13 amino acids. CDR3 protein: CSARDEVANEQFF. The CDR3 DNA reads TGCAGTGCTAGAGACGAAGTGGCCAATGAGCAGTTCTTC.

This clonotype came up many times. CDR3 coding DNA: TGTGCCACCAGCAGAGAAGCGGGGTCGGAGACCCAGTACTTC. This sequence encodes CATSREAGSETQYF. J is TRBJ2-5 and V is TRBV15; TRBD2 aligns across 7 bases. This CDR3 is 14 amino acids long. The germline gives CDR1 LNHNV, CDR2 YYDKDF (reference sequence). J was trimmed by 5 bases and V by 0 bases; bases with no gene match: 3.

J is TRBJ2-1 and V is TRBV29-1; D may be TRBD1 (6 bases). The V and J ends lost 6 bases and 1 base respectively, with 10 bases between them. This CDR3 has 13 amino acids. Germline V lookup: CDR1 SQVTM, CDR2 ANQGSEA. CDR3 nucleotides: TGCAGCGTGCGGACAGAGTCCTACAATGAGCAGTTCTTC. This gives the protein CSVRTESYNEQFF.

A few counts support this clonotype. The V call is TRBV5-1, the J call TRBJ2-7; unclear D gene. The V gene lost 7 bases and the J gene lost 3 bases, with 14 bases spanning the gap. The germline gives CDR1 SGHRS, CDR2 YFSETQ. The CDR3 covers 13 residues. The CDR3 coding sequence is TGCGCCAGCGCCCGTGAGGCCTACTACGAGCAGTACTTC. Its translation is CASAREAYYEQYF.

This clonotype was observed a handful of times. The chain recombines TRBV9 with TRBJ2-3; possibly TRBD1 or TRBD2 for D (5 bases each). There are 15 residues in the CDR3. The germline CDR1 and CDR2 sequences are SGDLS and YYNGEE. With 0 bases removed from V and 3 bases from J, the gap between germline ends came to 11 bases. The CDR3: CASSVGDGSTDTQYF. The DNA of the CDR3 is TGTGCCAGCAGCGTAGGGGACGGCTCTACAGATACGCAGTATTTT.

Many counts were recorded for this clonotype. V usage is TRBV7-4 and J usage is TRBJ2-4; D uncertain. Germline CDR1 and CDR2: SGHVT and SQSDAQ. V was pared by 1 base and J by 0 bases, with 10 bases between. There are 16 residues in the CDR3. The CDR3 nucleotides read TGTGCCAGCAGCTTAGGAAGAAGTCTAGCCAAAAACATTCAGTACTTC. As protein: CASSLGRSLAKNIQYF.

The sample holds many counts of this clonotype. V gene TRBV9 combines with J gene TRBJ2-5, with 7 bases identical to TRBD2. The V segment lost 0 bases and the J segment 4 bases; nucleotides outside the gene matches: 6. CDR1 is SGDLS and CDR2 is YYNGEE in the germline V gene. CDR3 size: 15 residues. As DNA, the CDR3 is TGTGCCAGCAGCGTAGATCTAGCGGCCACAGAGACCCAGTACTTC. It codes for CASSVDLAATETQYF.

This rearrangement joins TRBV6-1 to TRBJ1-4, with 11 bases identical to TRBD1. This CDR3 is built from 15 residues. V was clipped by 6 bases and J by 8 bases; unmatched bases: 8. CDR1 MNHNS and CDR2 SASEGT come from the germline V gene. CDR3 in DNA: TGTGCCAGCAGGAAGGGGACAGGGGGGAGCGAAAAACTGTTTTTT. Amino acids: CASRKGTGGSEKLFF.

The chain links TRBV24-1 to TRBJ2-3, with unresolved D. The V and J ends lost 3 bases and 6 bases respectively, with 9 bases between them. The CDR3 runs to 13 residues. Germline V gives CDR1 KGHDR, CDR2 SFDVKD. In nucleotides, the CDR3 is TGTGCCACCAGTGATGGGCGATGGGATACGCAGTATTTT. This gives the protein CATSDGRWDTQYF.

V usage is TRBV20-1 and J usage is TRBJ1-1; 7 bases fit TRBD1. After removal of 5 bases from V and 4 bases from J, the junction contained 4 bases not matched to a gene. The CDR3 is made up of 12 amino acids. Germline assignment: CDR1 DFQATT and CDR2 SNEGSKA (reference sequence). The CDR3 DNA is TGCAGTGCTTACTCAGGGGGCACTGAAGCTTTCTTT. Its translation is CSAYSGGTEAFF.

This clonotype has more than one count but fewer than ten. J is TRBJ2-7 and V is TRBV20-1; D assignment may be TRBD1 or TRBD2 (6 bases each). Trimming left V 6 bases short and J 3 bases short, with 15 bases between. From germline, CDR1 is DFQATT and CDR2 SNEGSKA (reference sequence). CDR3 length: 13 amino acids. CDR3 coding DNA: TGCAGTGCCTTCGGGGGCAGAGACTACGAGCAGTACTTC. This sequence encodes CSAFGGRDYEQYF.

This clonotype was counted only a few times. The rearrangement joins TRBV5-6 to TRBJ2-7; D remains unclear. The CDR3 sequence is 14 residues long. V dropped 0 bases and J dropped 1 base, with 8 bases sitting between them. CDR1 SGHDT and CDR2 YYEEEE come from the germline V gene. This chain's CDR3 is CASSLGEPSYEQYF. The CDR3 DNA sequence: TGTGCCAGCAGCTTGGGAGAGCCTTCCTACGAGCAGTACTTC.

This chain uses TRBV21-1 with TRBJ1-2. TRBV21-1 is classified as a pseudogene. CDR3 length: 15 residues. In DNA form, the CDR3 reads TGTGCCAGCAGCGAAGAATCTAGGTCTAACTATGGCTACACCTTC. It translates to CASSEESRSNYGYTF.